These T cell receptor beta chains were read from a single sample in a study of T cells after posttransplantation cyclophosphamide. Profiling relied on immunoSEQ multiplex PCR, and the TCRdb table lists in-frame clones only, not all of them. The specimen has about 5,400 clones, none found just once. The sequenced sample was PBMCs, obtained after allogeneic stem cell transplant with posttransplant cyclophosphamide. Source of these receptors: a female patient aged 30-39 years who received an allogeneic stem cell transplant from an unrelated donor, was CMV-positive, and had acute and chronic GVHD. Some T cells may be provided by the graft donor. CDR3s include the opening cysteine and the closing phenylalanine or tryptophan. A D gene is named only where the DNA matches it firmly. Size values are once, few and many counts, or a class for expanded clones, and some rows have none.

D	V	size	J	DNA	CDR3
TRBD2	TRBV6-6	many	TRBJ2-1	TGTGCCAGCAGTTACCGGACTAGCGGGACTTACAATGAGCAGTTCTTC	CASSYRTSGTYNEQFF
TRBD2	TRBV7-8	many	TRBJ2-7	TGTGCCAGCAGTTTTAGCGGGAGTTACGAGCAGTACTTC	CASSFSGSYEQYF
TRBD1	TRBV19	medium-sized	TRBJ2-1	TGTGCCAGTAGTATAGGGGACAGACGCAATGAGCAGTTCTTC	CASSIGDRRNEQFF
TRBD1	TRBV23-1	many	TRBJ2-3	TGCGCCAGCAGTCACCCCGACAGGGGGGGTAGCACAGATACGCAGTATTTT	CASSHPDRGGSTDTQYF
TRBD2	TRBV29-1	many	TRBJ2-1	TGCAGCGTTTCTAGCGGGGAGGACAATGAGCAGTTCTTC	CSVSSGEDNEQFF
-	TRBV4-3	many	TRBJ1-6	TGCGCCAGCAGCCAAGATCGGGGTACCTCCTATAATTCACCCCTCCACTTT	CASSQDRGTSYNSPLHF
TRBD2	TRBV11-2	-	TRBJ2-7	TGTGCCAGCAGCTACTTAGCGGGGAGCTCCTACGAGCAGTACTTC	CASSYLAGSSYEQYF
TRBD2	TRBV9	many	TRBJ2-2	TGTGCCAGCAGCAACCTAGCGGGAGGATACACCGGGGAGCTGTTTTTT	CASSNLAGGYTGELFF
TRBD1	TRBV7-6	many	TRBJ2-1	TGTGCCAGCAGCTGGGGGACAGTGGGTTCCTACAATGAGCAGTTCTTC	CASSWGTVGSYNEQFF
-	TRBV5-1	many	TRBJ2-1	TGCGCCAGCAGCTTTCCCCGGGGAGGTGAGCAGTTCTTC	CASSFPRGGEQFF
-	TRBV13	many	TRBJ2-1	TGTGCCAGCAGCCCGGGACTCGTTTCCTACAATGAGCAGTTCTTC	CASSPGLVSYNEQFF
-	TRBV29-1	many	TRBJ2-5	TGCAGCGTTGAATTAGGGGGAATCCAATCTAATGCCCAAGAGACCCAGTACTTC	CSVELGGIQSNAQETQYF
-	TRBV6-6	medium-sized	TRBJ1-5	TGTGCCAGCAGCGAAGGAGGGAGCAATCAGCCCCAGCATTTT	CASSEGGSNQPQHF
-	TRBV6-5	many	TRBJ2-7	TGTGCCAGCAGCCCTCCCAGGGGAGGGAGCTACGAGCAGTACTTC	CASSPPRGGSYEQYF
-	TRBV30	many	TRBJ2-6	TGTGCCTGGAGATACAGCTCTGGGGCCAACGTCCTGACTTTC	CAWRYSSGANVLTF
TRBD1	TRBV5-1	many	TRBJ2-5	TGCGCCAGCAGCTTGAGCCCACAGGGGGCTGGGGAGACCCAGTACTTC	CASSLSPQGAGETQYF
-	TRBV30	many	TRBJ2-5	TGTGCTGCATCAAGCCTAGTAGAGACCCAGTACTTC	CAASSLVETQYF
TRBD1	TRBV9	medium-sized	TRBJ2-1	TGTGCCAGCAGCGTAGGACAGGGGGTCGGAGATGAGCAGTTCTTC	CASSVGQGVGDEQFF
-	TRBV30	many	TRBJ1-1	TGTGCCTGGAGTGACGGGAACACTGAAGCTTTCTTT	CAWSDGNTEAFF
TRBD1	TRBV6-1	many	TRBJ2-2	TGTGCCAGCAGTGCCATGCGACAGGGGGGTTCCGGGGAGCTGTTTTTT	CASSAMRQGGSGELFF
-	TRBV6-1	many	TRBJ1-1	TGTGCCAGCAGACGCGAGGGTGAAGCTTTCTTT	CASRREGEAFF
TRBD2	TRBV7-9	few	TRBJ2-7	TGTGCCAGCAGCTCATCAGCGACTAGCGGGTCGTACGAGCAGTACTTC	CASSSSATSGSYEQYF
TRBD2	TRBV29-1	many	TRBJ2-7	TGCAGCGTTTGTCGCGGGACTAGCAGATACGAGCAGTACTTC	CSVCRGTSRYEQYF
-	TRBV7-9	medium-sized	TRBJ1-1	TGTGCCAGCAGTCCCGACAGAGCCTTCACTGAAGCTTTCTTT	CASSPDRAFTEAFF
TRBD2	TRBV10-3	many	TRBJ2-7	TGTGCCATCACCACGGGACTAGCGGGAGGTTACGAGCAGTACTTC	CAITTGLAGGYEQYF
TRBD1	TRBV7-9	many	TRBJ1-1	TGTGCCAGCAGCTCGGGACAGGGGAACACTGAAGCTTTCTTT	CASSSGQGNTEAFF
-	TRBV18	medium-sized	TRBJ2-4	TGTGCCAGCTCACCACTGTTAGGGGAAAACATTCAGTACTTC	CASSPLLGENIQYF
-	TRBV2	many	TRBJ1-4	TGTGCCAGCAGTTTCTACAGGGCGACTAATGAAAAACTGTTTTTT	CASSFYRATNEKLFF
TRBD2	TRBV7-7	many	TRBJ2-1	TGTGCTAGCAGCTTAGAGCGGGGCCAAGGGCAGTTCTTC	CASSLERGQGQFF
TRBD1	TRBV23-1	few	TRBJ2-1	TGCGCCAGCAGTGCTTGGACAGGGGGGTATGAGCAGTTCTTC	CASSAWTGGYEQFF
-	TRBV7-2	many	TRBJ2-7	TGTGCCAGCAGCAGTACCCCAGGGTACGAGCAGTACTTC	CASSSTPGYEQYF
-	TRBV9	many	TRBJ1-1	TGTGCCAGCAGCTCCAGAGGGGGAGTCACTGAAGCTTTCTTT	CASSSRGGVTEAFF
-	TRBV5-1	many	TRBJ1-1	TGCGCCAGCAGGGTAGGGGAGAACACTGAAGCTTTCTTT	CASRVGENTEAFF